This T cell receptor (beta chain) was identified during a study of vaccination and CD4 T cells after COVID-19. At the level of the study: Samples after vaccination came a median roughly ten weeks past dose two, ranging 14 to 241.

Findings of the study overall: From roughly 21 to 40, the median of SARS-CoV-2-reactive clonotypes rose without reaching significance. Of the reactive clones in convalescent patients, a median around 86% showed up only post-vaccination. Within convalescent individuals, 304 out of 307 vaccine-specific clones proved to be spike mono-reactive.

TCRdb called the PCR reads again in MiXCR, with one record for every CDR3 protein. The sample contains 11,000 to 15,000 distinct CDR3 sequences, 65% to 70% of which appear only once. This clonotype came up a few times. Its antigen is unknown. This CDR3 has 19 residues. Germline lookup yields CDR1 MNHEY and CDR2 SVGEGT. V dropped 8 bases and J dropped 2 bases, with 30 bases sitting between them. V is TRBV6-2 or TRBV6-3 and J is TRBJ1-1, with D uncertain. Source: CD4+ T cells from blood, taken after SARS-CoV-2 vaccination. The sequence came from a human donor who had recovered from COVID-19. The CDR3 region has the DNA TGTGCCAGCGCCCGCTGGGTATATCCTCGACGGAGCCCAAACACTGAAGCTTTCTTT. It is translated as CASARWVYPRRSPNTEAFF.